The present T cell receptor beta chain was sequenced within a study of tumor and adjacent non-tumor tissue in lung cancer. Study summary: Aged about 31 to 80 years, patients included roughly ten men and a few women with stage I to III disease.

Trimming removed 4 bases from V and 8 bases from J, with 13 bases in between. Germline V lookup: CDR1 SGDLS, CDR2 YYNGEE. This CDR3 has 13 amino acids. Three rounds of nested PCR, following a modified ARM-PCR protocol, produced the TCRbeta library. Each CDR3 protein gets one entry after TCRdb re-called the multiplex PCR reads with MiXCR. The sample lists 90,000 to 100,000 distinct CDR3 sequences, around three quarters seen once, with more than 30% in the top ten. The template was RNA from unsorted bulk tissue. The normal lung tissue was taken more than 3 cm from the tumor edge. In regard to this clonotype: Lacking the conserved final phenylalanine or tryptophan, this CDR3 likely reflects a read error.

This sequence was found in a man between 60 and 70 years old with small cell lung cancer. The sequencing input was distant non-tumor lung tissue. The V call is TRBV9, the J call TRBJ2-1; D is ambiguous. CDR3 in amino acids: CASSPRGWHEQFY. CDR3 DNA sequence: TGTGCCAGCAGCCCGCGAGGTTGGCATGAGCAGTTCTAC.